These 17 T cell receptor beta chains were all obtained from the same sample, sequenced in a study of T-cell reconstitution after alpha-beta-depleted transplantation in children. A library of TCRbeta sequences, prepared with unique molecular identifiers, was generated. TCRdb redid the calling of the PCR reads with MiXCR, one entry per CDR3 protein. The repertoire holds 200,000 to 300,000 distinct CDR3 sequences, with 6.5% to 10% as singletons. The specimen was PBMCs, mostly from graft donor cells, collected 180 days after TCRalphabeta/CD19-depleted stem cell transplant. The source is a male patient between 5 and 17 years old who had a stem cell transplant for acute lymphoblastic leukemia, so the T cells may come from the graft donor.

This clonotype was picked up many times. The V gene is TRBV5-6, the J gene TRBJ2-1; 7 bases match TRBD2. The V gene end was trimmed by 1 base and the J gene end by 1 base; junction bases not matched to a gene: 5. Germline V CDR1 and CDR2: SGHDT, YYEEEE. The CDR3 is 16 amino acids. The CDR3: CASSLRVGGSYNEQFF. The CDR3 DNA sequence: TGTGCCAGCAGCTTGAGGGTGGGAGGGTCCTACAATGAGCAGTTCTTC.

This clonotype was detected many times. This chain joins TRBV12-3 or TRBV12-4 and TRBJ1-2, with D uncertain. Trimming left V 5 bases short and J 8 bases short, with 15 bases between. The CDR3 is made up of 13 amino acids. CDR3 coding DNA: TGTGCCAGCAGTATTCCCGTTAGTGGGGGCTACACCTTC. Protein sequence: CASSIPVSGGYTF.

Many counts were recorded for this clonotype. The chain uses TRBV20-1 and TRBJ1-4; D is ambiguous. V was clipped by 6 bases and J by 7 bases, with 12 bases between them. In germline, CDR1 is DFQATT, CDR2 SNEGSKA (reference sequence). The CDR3 length is 12 residues. Here the CDR3 DNA reads TGCAGTGCCCCCGGTAGAAGTGAAAAACTGTTTTTT. Encoded protein: CSAPGRSEKLFF.

This clonotype was found many times. This chain joins TRBV3-1 and TRBJ1-1; possible D gene TRBD1, 5 bases. The germline V and J ends were trimmed by 1 base and 2 bases, with 17 bases remaining between them. Germline loops: CDR1 LGHDT, CDR2 YNNKEL (reference sequence). The CDR3 runs to 17 residues. The CDR3 DNA is TGTGCCAGCAGCCAAGCGTTGGGGGGTTGGTCCAACACTGAAGCTTTCTTT. Its translation: CASSQALGGWSNTEAFF.

This clonotype has at least ten counts. This rearrangement joins TRBV28 to TRBJ2-2; TRBD2 aligns across 15 bases. The CDR3 runs 17 residues. V was clipped by 7 bases and J by 3 bases; unmatched bases: 6. Per the germline V gene, CDR1 is MDHEN and CDR2 is SYDVKM. The chain's CDR3 is CASTSGTSGRYTGELFF. The DNA of the CDR3 is TGTGCCAGCACCTCCGGGACTAGCGGGAGGTACACCGGGGAGCTGTTTTTT.

In this sample, this clonotype turned up many times. The CDR3 nucleotides read TGTGCCAGCAGCGCAGCCTGGACAGGGGGACAATATGAGCAGTTCTTC. Residues: CASSAAWTGGQYEQFF. The rearrangement links TRBV2 to TRBJ2-1; 10 positions match TRBD1. The trim removed 6 bases at V and 8 bases at J, leaving 13 bases unmatched. The CDR3 length is 16 residues. CDR1 and CDR2 (germline): SNHLY, FYNNEI.

This clonotype was picked up many times. The V gene is TRBV12-3 or TRBV12-4, the J gene TRBJ2-5; D gene uncertain. This CDR3 contains 15 residues. Trimming left V 0 bases short and J 1 base short, with 9 bases between. For the CDR3, the DNA is TGTGCCAGCAGTTTAGCCCTATTGCTCCAAGAGACCCAGTACTTC. Translating gives CASSLALLLQETQYF.

The table lists this clonotype with many counts. The chain joins TRBV29-1 to TRBJ2-6; no definite D call. The V end was cut by 2 bases, the J end by 0 bases, with 2 bases between. This CDR3 is built from 13 residues. Looked up from germline, CDR1 is SQVTM and CDR2 is ANQGSEA. The CDR3: CSVENSGANVLTF. The DNA of the CDR3 is TGCAGCGTTGAAAACTCTGGGGCCAACGTCCTGACTTTC.

This clonotype came up many times. DNA of the CDR3: TGTGCCAGCAATCCAACAGGGAACACCGGGGAGCTGTTTTTT. This gives the protein CASNPTGNTGELFF. The chain carries TRBV27 and TRBJ2-2, with a possible D match to TRBD1 (5 bases). V was shortened by 7 bases and J by 1 base, with 10 bases between the two germline ends. The CDR3 is 14 amino acids. From germline, CDR1 is MNHEY and CDR2 SMNVEV (reference sequence).

This clonotype appeared many times. V and J are TRBV28 and TRBJ2-5; unclear D gene. CDR3 length: 13 residues. Trimming stripped 7 bases from V and 4 bases from J, with 13 bases between. The germline V gene has CDR1 MDHEN and CDR2 SYDVKM. CDR3 amino acids: CASTFRAVETQYF. The CDR3 DNA reads TGTGCCAGCACCTTTAGGGCGGTAGAGACCCAGTACTTC.

This clonotype was seen at least ten times. This chain links TRBV7-2 with TRBJ2-7, with 8 positions matching TRBD1. The CDR3 runs 14 residues. J was trimmed by 3 bases and V by 5 bases; bases with no gene match: 6. Germline V gene lookup returns CDR1 SGHTA and CDR2 FQGNSA. This chain's CDR3 is CASSPGGRIYEQYF. CDR3 coding DNA: TGTGCCAGCAGCCCAGGGGGCAGAATCTACGAGCAGTACTTC.

Points on this clonotype: With a much larger clone just one base away, this may be a read error. The V and J genes are TRBV25-1 and TRBJ2-1; TRBD1 aligns across 10 bases. Germline CDR1 is MGHDK and CDR2 is SYGVNS. The CDR3 sequence is 14 residues long. The CDR3 sequence: CASAGQGFHNDQFF. The CDR3 DNA sequence: TGTGCCAGCGCGGGACAGGGGTTCCACAATGACCAGTTCTTC.

This clonotype was seen at least ten times. The chain carries TRBV27 and TRBJ1-4, with 7 bases fitting TRBD1. With V trimmed by 1 base and J by 4 bases, 0 bases remained unmatched. CDR1 and CDR2 from the germline V gene are MNHEY and SMNVEV (reference sequence). The CDR3 covers 14 residues. Here the CDR3 reads CASSLYRGNEKLFF. Here the CDR3 DNA reads TGTGCCAGCAGTTTATACAGGGGTAATGAAAAACTGTTTTTT. Supplemented by reference TRBV27 and TRBJ1-4, the full variable domain reads EAQVTQNPRYLITVTGKKLTVTCSQNMNHEYMSWYRQDPGLGLRQIYYSMNVEVTDKGDVPEGYKVSRKEKRNFPLILESPSPNQTSLYFCASSLYRGNEKLFFGSGTQLSVL.

This clonotype was detected many times. The chain is built from TRBV18 and TRBJ2-3, with D unresolved. Trimming removed 2 bases at V and 2 bases at J, with 8 bases between. Looked up from germline, CDR1 is KGHSH and CDR2 is LQKENI. The CDR3 has 14 amino acids. The CDR3 sequence is CASSPTTFTDTQYF. The CDR3 region has the DNA TGTGCCAGCTCACCAACCACATTCACAGATACGCAGTATTTT. The full variable domain, completed using reference TRBV18 and TRBJ2-3, is NAGVMQNPRHLVRRRGQEARLRCSPMKGHSHVYWYRQLPEEGLKFMVYLQKENIIDESGMPKERFSAEFPKEGPSILRIQQVVRGDSAAYFCASSPTTFTDTQYFGPGTRLTVL.

This clonotype was counted at least ten times. This chain joins TRBV4-2 and TRBJ2-7; the D gene could be TRBD1 or TRBD2 (5 bases each). The CDR3 contains 15 residues. V was trimmed by 0 bases and J by 3 bases, leaving 12 bases between them. In germline, CDR1 is LGHNA, CDR2 YNFKEQ. CDR3: CASSQEGVTLYEQYF. The CDR3 nucleotides are TGTGCCAGCAGCCAAGAGGGGGTGACTCTCTACGAGCAGTACTTC.

This clonotype was found many times. V gene TRBV27 combines with J gene TRBJ1-4; weak D call: TRBD1 (5 bases). Trimming left V 2 bases short and J 11 bases short, with 9 bases between. The CDR3 loop spans 12 amino acids. Germline CDR1 and CDR2: MNHEY and SMNVEV (reference sequence). CDR3 in amino acids: CASSLLGGKLFF. The CDR3 DNA is TGTGCCAGCAGTTTACTGGGGGGGAAACTGTTTTTT.

In this sample, this clonotype turned up many times. DNA of the CDR3: TGCAGTGCCACCAGGGACAGCTTATTGAACACTGAAGCTTTCTTT. It translates to CSATRDSLLNTEAFF. The chain combines TRBV20-1 with TRBJ1-1; 7 bases fit TRBD1. The germline gives CDR1 DFQATT, CDR2 SNEGSKA (reference sequence). This CDR3 is built from 15 residues. With V trimmed by 6 bases and J by 0 bases, 10 bases remained unmatched.